The present entry profiles one T cell receptor beta chain with its context. As originally analysed: By means of reference gene primer amplification, nucleated cell counts were estimated. Using immunoSEQ multiplex PCR, the repertoire was profiled, and TCRdb retains in-frame clones only, with some absent. The DNA was the basis for D and trimming; V, J and clone size are from that table. The profile shows some 280,000 clones, more than 80% of them singletons. The V segment lost 4 bases and the J segment 6 bases; nucleotides outside the gene matches: 10. CDR3 length equals 14 residues. From germline, CDR1 is SGHKS and CDR2 YYEKEE (reference sequence). These data belong to a study of blood T cell repertoires in COVID-19. Study overall: COVID-19 samples from acute and convalescent phases originated in the United States, Italy and Spain. PBMCs, B-cell-depleted T cells, or T cells provided the cDNA or gDNA that made up the material.

Sequenced sample: peripheral blood. The sequence was collected from a woman aged 25 to 39 with active or convalescent COVID-19. The J gene is TRBJ2-7, the V gene TRBV5-5; TRBD1 aligns across 7 bases. CDR3: CASSVTTGLREQYF. Written as DNA, the CDR3 is TGTGCCAGCAGCGTTACGACAGGGTTGCGCGAGCAGTACTTC.